This TCR beta chain stems from a study of blood T cell repertoires in COVID-19. Study-wide background: PBMCs, B-cell-depleted T cells, or T cells were the source of the cDNA or gDNA that made up the material.

Only in-frame clones appear in the TCRdb table, and some are missing; sequencing was by immunoSEQ multiplex PCR. The sample records approximately 93,000 clones, just over 85% being singletons. Input material: peripheral blood. This TCR derives from a man over 45 with COVID-19, enrolled during active disease.

In nucleotides, the CDR3 is TGTGCCAGCAGTTCTGACAGGGGCACTGAAGCTTTCTTT. Protein product: CASSSDRGTEAFF. The chain combines TRBV5-8 with TRBJ1-1; 8 bases fit TRBD1. Germline CDR1 is SGHTS and CDR2 is YDEGEE. This CDR3 is built from 13 residues. With V trimmed by 5 bases and J by 4 bases, 4 bases remained unmatched.